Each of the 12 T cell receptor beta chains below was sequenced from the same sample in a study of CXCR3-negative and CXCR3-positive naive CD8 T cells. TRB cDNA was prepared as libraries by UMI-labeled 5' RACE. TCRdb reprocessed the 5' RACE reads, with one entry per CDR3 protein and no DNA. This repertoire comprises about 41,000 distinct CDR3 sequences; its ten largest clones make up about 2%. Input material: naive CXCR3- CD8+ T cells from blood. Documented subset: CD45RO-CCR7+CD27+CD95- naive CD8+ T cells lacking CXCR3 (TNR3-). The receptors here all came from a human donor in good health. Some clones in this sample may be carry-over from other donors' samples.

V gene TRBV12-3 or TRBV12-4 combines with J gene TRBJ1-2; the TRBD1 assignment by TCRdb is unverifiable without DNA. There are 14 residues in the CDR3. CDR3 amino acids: CASSRDLWLYGYTF.

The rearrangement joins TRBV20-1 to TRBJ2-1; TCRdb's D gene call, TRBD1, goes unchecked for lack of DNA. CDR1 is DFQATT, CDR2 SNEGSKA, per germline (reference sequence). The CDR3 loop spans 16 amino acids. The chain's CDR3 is CSARDSSGGEYNEQFF.

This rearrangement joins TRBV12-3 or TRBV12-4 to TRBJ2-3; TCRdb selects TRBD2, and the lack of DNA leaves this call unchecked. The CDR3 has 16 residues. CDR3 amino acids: CASSTSGGRRADTQYF.

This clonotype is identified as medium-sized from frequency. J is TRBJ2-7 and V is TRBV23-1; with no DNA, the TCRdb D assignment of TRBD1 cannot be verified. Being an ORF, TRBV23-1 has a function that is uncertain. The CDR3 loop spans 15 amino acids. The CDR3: CASSQQTGLSYEQYF.

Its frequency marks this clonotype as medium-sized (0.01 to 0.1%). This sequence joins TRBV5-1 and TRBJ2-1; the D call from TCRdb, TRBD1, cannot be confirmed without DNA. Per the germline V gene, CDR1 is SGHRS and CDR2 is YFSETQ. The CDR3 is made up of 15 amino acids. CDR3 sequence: CASSLEGPTYNEQFF.

The CDR3 here is CASSHDGQPYNEQFF. This chain connects TRBV4-3 to TRBJ2-1; TCRdb gives TRBD1 as the D gene, but with no DNA this cannot be confirmed. The CDR3 spans 15 residues. The germline V gene encodes CDR1 LGHNA and CDR2 YSLEER.

Here the CDR3 reads CACTRDVSYEQYF. V is TRBV30 and J is TRBJ2-7. The CDR3 is 13 residues long. The germline gives CDR1 GTSNPN, CDR2 SVGIG (reference sequence).

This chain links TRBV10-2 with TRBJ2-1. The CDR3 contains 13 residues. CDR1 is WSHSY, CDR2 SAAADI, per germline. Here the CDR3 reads CASSESNYNEQFF.

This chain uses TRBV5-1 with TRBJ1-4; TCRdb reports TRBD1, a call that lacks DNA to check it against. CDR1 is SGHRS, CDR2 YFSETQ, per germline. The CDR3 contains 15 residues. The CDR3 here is CASSFDRGESEKLFF. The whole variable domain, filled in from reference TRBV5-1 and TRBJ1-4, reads KAGVTQTPRYLIKTRGQQVTLSCSPISGHRSVSWYQQTPGQGLQFLFEYFSETQRNKGNFPGRFSGRQFSNSRSEMNVSTLELGDSALYLCASSFDRGESEKLFFGSGTQLSVL.

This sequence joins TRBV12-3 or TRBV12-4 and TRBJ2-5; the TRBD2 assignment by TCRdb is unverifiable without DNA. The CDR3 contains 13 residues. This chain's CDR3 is CASRGLLQETQYF.

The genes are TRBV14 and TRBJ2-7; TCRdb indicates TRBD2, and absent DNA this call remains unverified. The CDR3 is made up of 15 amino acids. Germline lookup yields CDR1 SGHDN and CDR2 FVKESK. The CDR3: CASSQDSGTGYEQYF.

The CDR3 reads CSARGGTGILVYGYTF. The V gene is TRBV20-1, the J gene TRBJ1-2; TCRdb reports TRBD1, a call that lacks DNA to check it against. CDR1 and CDR2 (germline): DFQATT, SNEGSKA (reference sequence). CDR3 size: 16 residues.